This record looks at one TCR beta chain sequence and its context. The antigen remains undetermined. The germline V and J ends were trimmed by 5 bases and 4 bases, with 12 bases remaining between them. The CDR3 has 14 residues. Germline-derived CDR1 and CDR2 are SGHRS and YFSETQ. The sample is drawn from a study of cytomegalovirus exposure and HLA in healthy donors. Study-level background: HLA-typed donors contributed about 85 million unique TCRs, which were held in an early data release.

Study findings and constraints: Cytomegalovirus-associated TCR beta chains were listed, numbering around 150.

In the PCR, 60 Vbeta and 13 Jbeta primers were used. Some clones are missing from TCRdb's copy, which holds only in-frame ones; the method was immunoSEQ multiplex PCR. The sample shows roughly 100,000 clones, roughly 80% of them seen only once. While unrecorded immune exposures were likely, the donors were nominally healthy when sampled. Sequencing was performed on PBMCs. The source is a woman in her sixties in good health and CMV-seronegative. This rearrangement joins TRBV5-1 to TRBJ2-2; D perhaps matches TRBD2 (6 bases). CDR3 sequence reads: CASSFGGSTGELFF. DNA for the CDR3: TGCGCCAGCAGTTTTGGGGGGTCCACCGGGGAGCTGTTTTTT.